Only a few counts were recorded for the clone carrying this T cell receptor beta chain. No antigen is known for it. This specimen comes from a study of cytomegalovirus exposure and HLA in healthy donors. The study's findings and limits: Presence/absence analyses took donor sequencing depth as roughly uniform.

The germline V gene encodes CDR1 SNHLY and CDR2 FYNNEI. Trimming cost V 4 bases and J 11 bases, with 14 bases left between them. This CDR3 region has 12 residues. The PCR made use of 60 Vbeta and 13 Jbeta primers. Using immunoSEQ multiplex PCR, the repertoire was profiled, and TCRdb retains in-frame clones only, with some absent. The table lists approximately 120,000 clones, approximately 78% of them singletons. Each donor's status was that of a healthy bone marrow donor. Donors sampled were nominally healthy, though unrecorded immune exposures were likely. This clonotype originated in a man aged 35 to 55 in good health and CMV-seronegative. The chain is built from TRBV2 and TRBJ1-2; D perhaps matches TRBD1 (6 bases). Specimen: PBMCs. CDR3 bases: TGTGCCAGCAGTGGACAGGTGCAAAAATACACCTTC. Protein: CASSGQVQKYTF.